The 16 T cell receptor beta chains reported below all come from one sample, sequenced in a study of T cell repertoires in cytomegalovirus infection. TCRdb re-called the reads through MiXCR, storing one row per CDR3 protein. The sample lists some 600,000 distinct CDR3 sequences; around 24% were seen once. The sample comprised CD8+ T cells from PBMCs. The receptors were sampled from a human donor in good health (CMV status not recorded). Some clones in this sample may be carry-over from other donors' samples.

The V gene is TRBV27, the J gene TRBJ1-2; 9 bases are a match to TRBD1. CDR1 and CDR2 (germline): MNHEY, SMNVEV (reference sequence). The CDR3 runs 15 residues. J lost 8 bases, V lost 5 bases, and 12 bases had no gene match. CDR3 residues: CASSPITGGSRGYTF. CDR3 DNA sequence: TGTGCCAGCAGTCCAATTACAGGGGGCTCGAGGGGCTACACCTTC.

This chain links TRBV7-9 with TRBJ2-3, with D perhaps TRBD1 (6 bases). V was shortened by 5 bases and J by 3 bases, with 12 bases between the two germline ends. The CDR3 has 14 amino acids. Germline loops: CDR1 SEHNR, CDR2 FQNEAQ (reference sequence). The CDR3 DNA reads as TGTGCCAGCAGCCTACGACAGGAGACAGATACGCAGTATTTT. Protein: CASSLRQETDTQYF.

This chain uses TRBV15 with TRBJ2-7, with D hard to call. The germline CDR1 and CDR2 sequences are LNHNV and YYDKDF (reference sequence). CDR3 length: 18 amino acids. Trimming stripped 0 bases from V and 6 bases from J, with 24 bases between. Here the CDR3 DNA reads TGTGCCACCAGCAGAGATTCCCAAGGAGTGACGACAAGTCGCGAGCAGTACTTC. This translates into CATSRDSQGVTTSREQYF. Supplemented by reference TRBV15 and TRBJ2-7, the full variable domain reads DAMVIQNPRYQVTQFGKPVTLSCSQTLNHNVMYWYQQKSSQAPKLLFHYYDKDFNNEADTPDNFQSRRPNTSFCFLDIRSPGLGDTAMYLCATSRDSQGVTTSREQYFGPGTRLTVT.

This clonotype was counted once. The chain recombines TRBV25-1 with TRBJ1-5; TRBD1 agrees at 9 bases. The CDR3 covers 16 residues. The J segment lost 3 bases and the V segment lost 3 bases, leaving 6 bases of the junction unmatched. Germline lookup yields CDR1 MGHDK and CDR2 SYGVNS. CDR3 region: CASSEPTGGYNQPQHF. CDR3 in DNA: TGTGCCAGCAGTGAGCCTACAGGGGGCTACAATCAGCCCCAGCATTTT.

The chain links TRBV28 to TRBJ1-2; unclear D gene. Germline CDR1 reads MDHEN; CDR2 reads SYDVKM. Trimming cost V 5 bases and J 4 bases, with 17 bases left between them. There are 15 residues in the CDR3. This CDR3 is CASSLPQVLSYGYTF. CDR3 nucleotide sequence: TGTGCCAGCAGTCTCCCTCAGGTTCTTTCCTATGGCTACACCTTC.

In regard to this clonotype: Just one base apart from a much larger clone, this may be a read error. The chain carries TRBV7-9 and TRBJ2-3; the match to TRBD2 covers 11 bases. This CDR3 has 17 amino acids. The J segment lost 6 bases and the V segment lost 10 bases, leaving 18 bases of the junction unmatched. Per the germline V gene, CDR1 is SEHNR and CDR2 is FQNEAQ (reference sequence). As DNA, the CDR3 is TGTGCCAACAGACTCTTTCCGACTAGCGGGGACAGTGATACGCAGTATTTT. Residues: CANRLFPTSGDSDTQYF.

This clonotype was counted many times. The gene calls are TRBV7-9 and TRBJ1-5, with D uncertain. This CDR3 contains 18 residues. Between the trimmed V and J ends, which lost 1 base and 0 bases, there was a span of 16 bases. CDR1 is SEHNR, CDR2 FQNEAQ, per germline (reference sequence). The CDR3 is CASSLGRNSDYSNQPQHF. DNA for the CDR3: TGTGCCAGCAGCTTAGGTCGGAACAGTGACTATAGCAATCAGCCCCAGCATTTT.

This clonotype was observed many times. This rearrangement joins TRBV5-4 to TRBJ1-6; 7 positions agree with TRBD1. The V gene's germline CDR1 is SGHNT and CDR2 YYREEE (reference sequence). Losses at the gene ends were 9 bases for V and 6 bases for J; bases not matched to a gene: 6. CDR3 length equals 13 residues. The CDR3 sequence is CATQGGTNSPLHF. The DNA for the CDR3 is TGTGCCACCCAAGGGGGCACTAATTCACCCCTCCACTTT.

This clonotype was counted a few times. This chain connects TRBV12-3 or TRBV12-4 to TRBJ1-4; D remains unclear. The CDR3 spans 12 residues. Deletions cut 7 bases from V and 8 bases from J, with 11 bases between. CDR3 loop: CASTLNREKLFF. In DNA form, the CDR3 reads TGTGCCAGCACCCTGAACCGCGAAAAACTGTTTTTT.

This clonotype was counted at least ten times. CDR3 bases: TGCGCCAGCAGCCAAGAAACCGAGGCAAATGAGCAGTTCTTC. This gives the protein CASSQETEANEQFF. This chain links TRBV4-3 with TRBJ2-1; D gene unclear. V was cut by 0 bases and J by 7 bases, with 10 bases left in between. CDR1 and CDR2 (germline): LGHNA, YSLEER. The CDR3 runs to 14 residues.

In this sample, this clonotype turned up a few times. The gene calls are TRBV28 and TRBJ2-5, with D possibly TRBD1 on 6 matching bases. The ends were cut back, 2 bases at V and 2 bases at J, with 9 bases in the middle. This CDR3 comprises 14 residues. The V gene's germline CDR1 is MDHEN and CDR2 SYDVKM. CDR3 residues: CASSLEGDQETQYF. The DNA for the CDR3 is TGTGCCAGCAGTTTAGAGGGGGATCAAGAGACCCAGTACTTC.

The genes are TRBV19 and TRBJ2-6; D is unresolved. The V gene lost 4 bases and the J gene lost 0 bases, with 10 bases spanning the gap. The CDR3 length is 16 residues. Germline V lookup: CDR1 LNHDA, CDR2 SQIVND (reference sequence). The CDR3 region has the DNA TGTGCCAGTAGTACTCCAGGCCACTCTGGGGCCAACGTCCTGACTTTC. It translates to CASSTPGHSGANVLTF. Drawing the rest from reference TRBV19 and TRBJ2-6, the complete variable domain is DGGITQSPKYLFRKEGQNVTLSCEQNLNHDAMYWYRQDPGQGLRLIYYSQIVNDFQKGDIAEGYSVSREKKESFPLTVTSAQKNPTAFYLCASSTPGHSGANVLTFGAGSRLTVL.

The sample holds a few counts of this clonotype. The chain links TRBV18 to TRBJ1-2; D might be TRBD1 (6 bases). CDR3 length: 16 amino acids. CDR1 and CDR2 from the germline V gene are KGHSH and LQKENI. The V and J ends lost 2 bases and 4 bases respectively, with 17 bases between them. The CDR3 here is CASSPSLAGQIYGYTF. The CDR3, as DNA: TGTGCCAGCTCACCATCATTAGCCGGACAGATCTATGGCTACACCTTC.

In this sample, this clonotype turned up a few times. The chain carries TRBV7-9 and TRBJ2-3; no clear D gene. CDR3 length: 10 residues. The ends were cut back, 8 bases at V and 4 bases at J, with 4 bases in the middle. Germline V lookup: CDR1 SEHNR, CDR2 FQNEAQ (reference sequence). Written as DNA, the CDR3 is TGTGCCAGCGGCCCAGATACGCAGTATTTT. This encodes CASGPDTQYF.

This chain joins TRBV4-1 and TRBJ2-7; 8 positions agree with TRBD1. Germline CDR1 reads MGHRA; CDR2 reads YSYEKL. The V and J ends lost 1 base and 6 bases, in that order; junction bases with no gene match: 8. CDR3 length equals 15 residues. The CDR3 sequence is CASSQARTGYTEQYF. The CDR3 DNA sequence: TGCGCCAGCAGCCAAGCAAGGACAGGGTATACCGAGCAGTACTTC.

This clonotype was recorded a few times. This rearrangement joins TRBV28 to TRBJ2-1; a possible D gene is TRBD2 (7 bases). V gave up 3 bases and J gave up 6 bases, with 12 bases separating them. Germline V CDR1 and CDR2: MDHEN, SYDVKM. The CDR3 is made up of 14 amino acids. This chain's CDR3 is CASSFVGGRNEQFF. The CDR3 DNA follows: TGTGCCAGCAGTTTTGTGGGGGGGCGCAATGAGCAGTTCTTC.